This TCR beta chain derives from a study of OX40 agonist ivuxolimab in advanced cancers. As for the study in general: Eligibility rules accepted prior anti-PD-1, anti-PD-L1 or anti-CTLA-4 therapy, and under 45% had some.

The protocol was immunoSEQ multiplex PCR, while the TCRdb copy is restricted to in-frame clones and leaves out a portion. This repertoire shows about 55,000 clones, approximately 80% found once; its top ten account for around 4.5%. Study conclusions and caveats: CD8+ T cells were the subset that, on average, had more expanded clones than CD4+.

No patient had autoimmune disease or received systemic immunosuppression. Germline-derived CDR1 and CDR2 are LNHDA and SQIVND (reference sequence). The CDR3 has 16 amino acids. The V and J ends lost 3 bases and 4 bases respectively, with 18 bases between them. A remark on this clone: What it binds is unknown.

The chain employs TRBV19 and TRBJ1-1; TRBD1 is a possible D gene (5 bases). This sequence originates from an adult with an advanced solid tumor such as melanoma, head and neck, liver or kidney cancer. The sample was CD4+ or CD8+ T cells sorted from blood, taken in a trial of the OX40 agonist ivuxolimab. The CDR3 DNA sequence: TGTGCCAGTAGTATCCAAGCAGGGCGGTTGGGCACTGAAGCTTTCTTT. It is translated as CASSIQAGRLGTEAFF.